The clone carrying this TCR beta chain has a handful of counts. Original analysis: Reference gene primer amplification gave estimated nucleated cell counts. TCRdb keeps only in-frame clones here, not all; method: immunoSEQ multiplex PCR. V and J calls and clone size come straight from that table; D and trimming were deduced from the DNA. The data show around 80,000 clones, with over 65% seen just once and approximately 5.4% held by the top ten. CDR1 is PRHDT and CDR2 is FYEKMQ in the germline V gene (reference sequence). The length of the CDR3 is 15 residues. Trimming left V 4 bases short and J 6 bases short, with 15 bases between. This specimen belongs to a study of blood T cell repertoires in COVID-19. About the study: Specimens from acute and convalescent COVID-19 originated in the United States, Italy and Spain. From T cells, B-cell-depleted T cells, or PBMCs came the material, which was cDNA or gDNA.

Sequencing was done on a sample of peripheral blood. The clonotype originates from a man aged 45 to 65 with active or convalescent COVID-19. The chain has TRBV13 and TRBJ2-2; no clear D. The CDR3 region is CASSSPRVPAGELFF. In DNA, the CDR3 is TGTGCCAGCAGCTCCCCCCGTGTTCCAGCCGGGGAGCTGTTTTTT.